This T cell receptor (beta chain) is from a study of blood T cell repertoires in COVID-19. Study information: The analysed material was cDNA or gDNA that came from T cells, B-cell-depleted T cells, or PBMCs.

Germline V gene sequence: CDR1 LGHNA, CDR2 YSLEER. Deletions cut 0 bases from V and 6 bases from J, with 12 bases between. The CDR3 length is 15 residues. The authors' processing: How many nucleated cells were present was estimated from reference gene primer amplification. The table came from immunoSEQ multiplex PCR; TCRdb's copy has only in-frame clones and leaves some out. Clone size and the V and J calls come from that table; the DNA yielded D and trimming. The sample records a few hundred thousand clones, 88% being singletons. The V gene is TRBV4-3, the J gene TRBJ2-4, with TRBD2 as a possible D gene (6 bases). The material sequenced was peripheral blood. This TCR came from a woman aged 25 to 39 with acute or convalescent COVID-19. CDR3 residues: CASSQDGSSGNIQYF. The CDR3 nucleotides read TGCGCCAGCAGCCAAGATGGTAGTAGCGGAAACATTCAGTACTTC.